The entry that follows covers one T cell receptor beta chain sequence. V was cut by 1 base and J by 3 bases, with 13 bases left in between. CDR1 and CDR2 (germline): LGHNA, YNFKEQ. This CDR3 has 16 amino acids. The table came from immunoSEQ multiplex PCR; TCRdb's copy has only in-frame clones and leaves some out. The sample records around 130,000 clones, roughly 86% being singletons. This record comes from a study of control samples from healthy donors and cancer patients. The specimen sequenced was PBMCs. This chain joins TRBV4-2 and TRBJ1-5; no reliable D call. The source of this sequence is a man aged 50 to 60 with head and neck cancer. The CDR3 is CASSQVLTATNQPQHF. CDR3 coding DNA: TGTGCCAGCAGCCAAGTGTTGACCGCGACCAATCAGCCCCAGCATTTT.